These 23 T cell receptor beta chains originate from one sample sequenced in a study of cytomegalovirus exposure and HLA in healthy donors. In the PCR, 60 Vbeta and 13 Jbeta primers were used. Method: immunoSEQ multiplex PCR; TCRdb's copy keeps in-frame clones and lacks some. This table has 150,000 to 200,000 clones, about 75% appearing once. Sequenced material: PBMCs. The receptors originated from a man in his fifties in good health and CMV-seropositive.

This clone has just a few counts. The chain couples TRBV18 to TRBJ1-1, with D perhaps matching TRBD1 (5 bases). Germline loops: CDR1 KGHSH, CDR2 LQKENI. This CDR3 has 14 residues. The germline V and J ends were trimmed by 6 bases and 4 bases, with 15 bases remaining between them. The CDR3 here is CASSVGGVGTEAFF. CDR3 coding DNA: TGTGCCAGCTCGGTCGGGGGAGTCGGCACTGAAGCTTTCTTT.

This chain uses TRBV5-1 with TRBJ2-5, with TRBD2 matching over 11 bases. The CDR3 totals 15 residues. Germline V gene sequence: CDR1 SGHRS, CDR2 YFSETQ. The V gene end was trimmed by 2 bases and the J gene end by 1 base; junction bases not matched to a gene: 1. The CDR3 protein is CASSFLAGGQETQYF. CDR3 nucleotide sequence: TGCGCCAGCAGCTTTCTAGCGGGGGGCCAAGAGACCCAGTACTTC.

This chain connects TRBV7-2 to TRBJ2-3; TRBD2 agrees at 8 bases. The V gene's germline CDR1 is SGHTA and CDR2 FQGNSA. This CDR3 contains 16 residues. V shed 3 bases and J 4 bases; nucleotides not matched to a gene: 9. CDR3: CASSFGVAGTSDTQYF. DNA for the CDR3: TGTGCCAGCAGCTTCGGGGTAGCGGGGACGTCAGATACGCAGTATTTT. The variable domain in full, with the rest retrieved from reference TRBV7-2 and TRBJ2-3, is GAGVSQSPSNKVTEKGKDVELRCDPISGHTALYWYRQSLGQGLEFLIYFQGNSAPDKSGLPSDRFSAERTGGSVSTLTIQRTQQEDSAVYLCASSFGVAGTSDTQYFGPGTRLTVL.

The rearrangement uses TRBV7-6 and TRBJ2-3; 8 bases map to TRBD1. After removal of 5 bases from V and 4 bases from J, the junction contained 11 bases not matched to a gene. CDR3 length: 16 residues. Looked up from germline, CDR1 is SGHVS and CDR2 is FNYEAQ. CDR3 amino acids: CASSPRAGGGSDTQYF. As DNA, the CDR3 is TGTGCCAGCAGCCCCCGGGCAGGGGGCGGATCAGATACGCAGTATTTT.

The genes are TRBV30 and TRBJ1-1; D uncertain. Germline values: CDR1 GTSNPN, CDR2 SVGIG (reference sequence). V lost 4 bases, J lost 2 bases, and 5 bases lay in between. The CDR3 is made up of 11 amino acids. The CDR3 spells CAWTLNTEAFF. Here the CDR3 DNA reads TGTGCCTGGACTCTTAACACTGAAGCTTTCTTT. Supplemented by reference TRBV30 and TRBJ1-1, the full variable domain reads SQTIHQWPATLVQPVGSPLSLECTVEGTSNPNLYWYRQAAGRGLQLLFYSVGIGQISSEVPQNLSASRPQDRQFILSSKKLLLSDSGFYLCAWTLNTEAFFGQGTRLTVV.

The chain uses TRBV12-5 and TRBJ1-1; D may be TRBD1 (5 bases). The CDR3 sequence is 13 residues long. The V gene's germline CDR1 is LGHNT and CDR2 FRNRAP. Trimming pared 2 bases from V and 7 bases from J, leaving 11 bases between. For the CDR3, the DNA is TGTGCTAGTGGTTTGACCGGACACCGTGAAGCTTTCTTT. Residues: CASGLTGHREAFF. The full variable domain, its missing parts supplied by reference TRBV12-5 and TRBJ1-1, is DARVTQTPRHKVTEMGQEVTMRCQPILGHNTVFWYRQTMMQGLELLAYFRNRAPLDDSGMPKDRFSAEMPDATLATLKIQPSEPRDSAVYFCASGLTGHREAFFGQGTRLTVV.

The chain couples TRBV7-2 to TRBJ1-1; D call uncertain. Germline CDR1 reads SGHTA; CDR2 reads FQGNSA. This CDR3 contains 14 residues. Trimming shortened V by 1 base and J by 0 bases, and 6 bases separated the two germline ends. In nucleotides, the CDR3 is TGTGCCAGCAGCTTAGGTGTTATGAACACTGAAGCTTTCTTT. It is translated as CASSLGVMNTEAFF.

The CDR3 DNA is TGTGCCAGCAGCTTAGGGACAGGGGGGGCCACAGATACGCAGTATTTT. This gives the protein CASSLGTGGATDTQYF. V and J are TRBV7-2 and TRBJ2-3; 10 bases agree with TRBD1. The length of the CDR3 is 16 residues. Trimming cost V 1 base and J 2 bases; bases outside gene matches: 3. From germline, CDR1 is SGHTA and CDR2 FQGNSA.

The rearrangement links TRBV7-3 to TRBJ2-7; no firm D call. CDR1 SGHTA and CDR2 FQGTGA come from the germline V gene. This CDR3 has 13 amino acids. The germline V and J ends were trimmed by 5 bases and 4 bases, with 12 bases remaining between them. DNA of the CDR3: TGTGCCAGCAGCCGAGACAAGCAATACGAGCAGTACTTC. This encodes CASSRDKQYEQYF. The full variable domain, rest sourced from reference TRBV7-3 and TRBJ2-7, is GAGVSQTPSNKVTEKGKYVELRCDPISGHTALYWYRQSLGQGPEFLIYFQGTGAADDSGLPNDRFFAVRPEGSVSTLKIQRTERGDSAVYLCASSRDKQYEQYFGPGTRLTVT.

The rearrangement links TRBV6-6 to TRBJ1-3; unclear D gene. Per germline, CDR1 MNHNY and CDR2 SVGAGI (reference sequence). Trimming took off 0 bases at V and 4 bases at J, with 7 bases between the two ends. CDR3 size: 14 residues. CDR3 nucleotides: TGTGCCAGCAGTTACTCTTTGAGGGGAAACACCATATATTTT. Its translation is CASSYSLRGNTIYF.

This chain uses TRBV7-9 with TRBJ1-4; TRBD1 matches 11 bases. J lost 8 bases, V lost 10 bases, and 12 bases had no gene match. Germline CDR1 is SEHNR and CDR2 is FQNEAQ (reference sequence). CDR3 size: 15 residues. The CDR3 region has the DNA TGTGCCATAAAGCCCGGGGGACAGGGGGTCGAAAAACTGTTTTTT. This codes for CAIKPGGQGVEKLFF.

The chain joins TRBV2 to TRBJ2-5, with a tentative D call TRBD2 (6 bases). In germline, CDR1 is SNHLY, CDR2 FYNNEI. This CDR3 contains 15 residues. V shed 7 bases and J shed 2 bases, with 17 bases lying between them. As DNA, the CDR3 is TGTGCCAGCAATGGGGGACTCTCTCGGCAAGAGACCCAGTACTTC. Translation gives CASNGGLSRQETQYF.

The gene calls are TRBV28 and TRBJ1-1, with D possibly being TRBD1 (6 bases). Trimming shortened V by 5 bases and J by 3 bases, and 13 bases separated the two germline ends. The CDR3 consists of 14 residues. From germline, CDR1 is MDHEN and CDR2 SYDVKM. Written as DNA, the CDR3 is TGTGCCAGCAGTCTCAGGGGACGCGACACTGAAGCTTTCTTT. This gives the protein CASSLRGRDTEAFF.

This clone was found once. Other nucleotide sequences in the sample specify the same CDR3. The CDR3 reads CASSLRGYGSGRFF. The CDR3 DNA is TGTGCCAGCAGTTTACGGGGATACGGGAGTGGTCGGTTCTTC. The rearrangement joins TRBV27 to TRBJ2-1, with a possible D match to TRBD2 (6 bases). The CDR3 has 14 residues. Per germline, CDR1 MNHEY and CDR2 SMNVEV (reference sequence). V shed 2 bases and J shed 15 bases, with 20 bases lying between them.

V gene TRBV6-5 combines with J gene TRBJ2-3; 8 positions match TRBD2. The CDR3 contains 15 residues. Trimming at V came to 6 bases and at J to 0 bases, leaving 5 bases not matched to a gene. CDR1 is MNHEY and CDR2 is SVGAGI in the germline V gene. This CDR3 is CASRTGGGSTDTQYF. In DNA, the CDR3 is TGTGCCAGCAGAACGGGCGGGGGGAGCACAGATACGCAGTATTTT.

The V gene is TRBV18, the J gene TRBJ1-1; no definite D call. The V gene's germline CDR1 is KGHSH and CDR2 LQKENI. The CDR3 runs 11 residues. The germline V and J ends were trimmed by 4 bases and 2 bases, with 2 bases remaining between them. CDR3 sequence (DNA): TGTGCCAGCTCACTAAACACTGAAGCTTTCTTT. It translates to CASSLNTEAFF.

This chain links TRBV2 with TRBJ2-2, with 7 bases that match TRBD1. The germline gives CDR1 SNHLY, CDR2 FYNNEI. The CDR3 contains 16 residues. After removal of 7 bases from V and 4 bases from J, the junction contained 12 bases not matched to a gene. The CDR3 DNA reads TGTGCCAGCATGGGTAGACAGGGAGTTAGCACCGGGGAGCTGTTTTTT. Protein sequence: CASMGRQGVSTGELFF.

The chain employs TRBV11-3 and TRBJ2-3; D is perhaps TRBD2 (5 bases). CDR1 and CDR2 (germline): SGHNT, YENEEA. Between the trimmed V and J ends, which lost 0 bases and 4 bases, there was a span of 11 bases. The CDR3 contains 15 residues. The CDR3 loop is CASSLEAGGPDTQYF. The CDR3 DNA reads TGTGCCAGCAGCTTAGAGGCGGGTGGTCCAGATACGCAGTATTTT.

This clone was seen a handful of times. The chain uses TRBV4-2 and TRBJ1-1; D possibly corresponds to TRBD1 (6 bases). The CDR3 runs 17 residues. Deletions cut 3 bases from V and 1 base from J, with 18 bases between. CDR1 is LGHNA, CDR2 YNFKEQ, per germline. The CDR3 nucleotides are TGTGCCAGCAGCCACGTATTTCAGGGGACCGAGAACACTGAAGCTTTCTTT. Translating it yields CASSHVFQGTENTEAFF.

The chain joins TRBV19 to TRBJ1-1, with a possible D match to TRBD1 (5 bases). Germline V gene data show CDR1 as LNHDA and CDR2 as SQIVND (reference sequence). The length of the CDR3 is 12 residues. V lost 6 bases, J lost 6 bases, and 11 bases lay in between. The chain's CDR3 is CASRRGEAEAFF. As DNA, the CDR3 is TGTGCCAGTAGACGGGGGGAGGCTGAAGCTTTCTTT. The full variable domain, its missing parts supplied by reference TRBV19 and TRBJ1-1, is DGGITQSPKYLFRKEGQNVTLSCEQNLNHDAMYWYRQDPGQGLRLIYYSQIVNDFQKGDIAEGYSVSREKKESFPLTVTSAQKNPTAFYLCASRRGEAEAFFGQGTRLTVV.

This clone has just a few counts. J is TRBJ1-1 and V is TRBV30; no reliable D call. Germline V lookup: CDR1 GTSNPN, CDR2 SVGIG (reference sequence). The CDR3 covers 14 residues. Trimming took off 1 base at V and 0 bases at J, with 9 bases between the two ends. The CDR3 loop is CAWSGEFMNTEAFF. CDR3 sequence (DNA): TGTGCCTGGAGTGGGGAGTTCATGAACACTGAAGCTTTCTTT.

This chain connects TRBV29-1 to TRBJ2-5; D unresolved. CDR3 length: 12 amino acids. Trimming removed 2 bases at V and 4 bases at J, with 8 bases between. Germline CDR1 reads SQVTM; CDR2 reads ANQGSEA. The CDR3 nucleotides read TGCAGCGTTGAAAAAGGCGGAGAGACCCAGTACTTC. This encodes CSVEKGGETQYF.

The gene calls are TRBV5-1 and TRBJ1-1, with D tentatively TRBD1 (5 bases). Germline CDR1 is SGHRS and CDR2 is YFSETQ. V was trimmed by 0 bases and J by 0 bases, leaving 9 bases between them. The CDR3 length is 15 residues. CDR3: CASSLDGQMNTEAFF. CDR3 DNA sequence: TGCGCCAGCAGCTTGGATGGACAAATGAACACTGAAGCTTTCTTT. Full variable domain (remainder filled in from reference TRBV5-1 and TRBJ1-1): KAGVTQTPRYLIKTRGQQVTLSCSPISGHRSVSWYQQTPGQGLQFLFEYFSETQRNKGNFPGRFSGRQFSNSRSEMNVSTLELGDSALYLCASSLDGQMNTEAFFGQGTRLTVV.